This record covers a single TCR beta chain. Repertoires were generated with immunoSEQ multiplex PCR, while TCRdb's copy carries only in-frame clones and drops some. The sample yields some 200,000 clones, about 90% seen once. The CDR3 totals 13 residues. V dropped 8 bases and J dropped 4 bases, with 14 bases sitting between them. Per germline, CDR1 ENHRY and CDR2 SYGVKD. This specimen comes from a study of blood T cell repertoires in COVID-19. Across the whole study: Sources were T cells, B-cell-depleted T cells, or PBMCs; the material itself was cDNA or gDNA.

This receptor was obtained from a man younger than 45 with acute or convalescent COVID-19. J is TRBJ1-1 and V is TRBV10-3, with D maybe TRBD1 (5 bases). Input material: peripheral blood. As DNA, the CDR3 is TGTGCCATCCAGAGACAGACTAGCACTGAAGCTTTCTTT. This codes for CAIQRQTSTEAFF.